Listed here are 21 T cell receptor beta chains from one sample, sequenced in a study of T cells in Graves' hyperthyroidism and ophthalmopathy. RNA transcripts provided the source from which TCR beta CDR3 regions were amplified. The HTBI set primed first-round TCR CDR3 RT-PCR. TCRdb processed the multiplex PCR reads anew with MiXCR; each CDR3 protein has one entry. The table includes hundreds of thousands of distinct CDR3 sequences, around 16% detected once. Material: blood. Source of these receptors: a woman aged 25 to 39 with Graves' hyperthyroidism.

J is TRBJ2-7 and V is TRBV3-1, with TRBD1 matching 9 bases. The CDR3 contains 14 residues. Trimming at V came to 4 bases and at J to 4 bases, leaving 5 bases not matched to a gene. CDR1 and CDR2 from the germline V gene are LGHDT and YNNKEL (reference sequence). Here the CDR3 reads CASSPGTGWYEQYF. The DNA for the CDR3 is TGTGCCAGCAGCCCCGGGACAGGGTGGTACGAGCAGTACTTC.

This clonotype was counted a few times. The V call is TRBV2, the J call TRBJ1-2, with D unresolved. There are 12 residues in the CDR3. Trimming cost V 7 bases and J 5 bases, with 11 bases left between them. Germline lookup yields CDR1 SNHLY and CDR2 FYNNEI. CDR3 loop: CASKGSLYGYTF. In DNA, the CDR3 is TGTGCCAGCAAGGGATCTCTTTATGGCTACACCTTC.

In this sample, this clonotype turned up many times. The rearrangement links TRBV19 to TRBJ1-1; D may be TRBD1 (5 bases). V lost 3 bases to trimming and J lost 3 bases, with 11 bases between them. The germline gives CDR1 LNHDA, CDR2 SQIVND (reference sequence). CDR3 length: 14 residues. The CDR3 is CASSMGESYTEAFF. The CDR3 DNA follows: TGTGCCAGTAGTATGGGGGAGAGTTACACTGAAGCTTTCTTT.

This clonotype came up many times. V usage is TRBV7-3 and J usage is TRBJ2-7; 7 bases are shared with TRBD2. V shed 3 bases and J 4 bases; nucleotides not matched to a gene: 9. The CDR3 has 15 amino acids. The germline gives CDR1 SGHTA, CDR2 FQGTGA. CDR3 nucleotides: TGTGCCAGCAGCTTGAGTGGCGGGAGTAGTTACGAGCAGTACTTC. This encodes CASSLSGGSSYEQYF.

This clonotype was counted many times. The chain links TRBV12-3 or TRBV12-4 to TRBJ1-5; D call uncertain. The V gene lost 2 bases and the J gene lost 0 bases, with 14 bases spanning the gap. The CDR3 is made up of 17 amino acids. In DNA form, the CDR3 reads TGTGCCAGCAGTTTACGTCCAGCCTCTTATAGCAATCAGCCCCAGCATTTT. Its translation is CASSLRPASYSNQPQHF.

This clonotype was seen a handful of times. The chain is built from TRBV14 and TRBJ2-3, with D unclear. Germline V gene data show CDR1 as SGHDN and CDR2 as FVKESK. This CDR3 is built from 15 residues. Deletions cut 1 base from V and 0 bases from J, with 8 bases between. The CDR3 DNA sequence: TGTGCCAGCAGCCAAGGGACGACTAGCACAGATACGCAGTATTTT. Translation: CASSQGTTSTDTQYF. Full variable domain (rest looked up from reference TRBV14 and TRBJ2-3): EAGVTQFPSHSVIEKGQTVTLRCDPISGHDNLYWYRRVMGKEIKFLLHFVKESKQDESGMPNNRFLAERTGGTYSTLKVQPAELEDSGVYFCASSQGTTSTDTQYFGPGTRLTVL.

With regard to this clonotype: Sequence at one end of the junction differs from germline and may be a read error. V is TRBV5-1 and J is TRBJ2-1; tentatively, D is TRBD2 (5 bases). Germline CDR1 and CDR2: SGHRS and YFSETQ. The CDR3 has 15 residues. CDR3 coding DNA: TGTGCCAGCAGCTCCCGGACTGCCACACCGAATGAGCAGTTCTTC. Its protein product is CASSSRTATPNEQFF.

The table lists this clonotype with a few counts. The chain combines TRBV6-1 with TRBJ2-1; TRBD2 agrees at 11 bases. The CDR3 is 15 amino acids. After removal of 1 base from V and 8 bases from J, the junction contained 4 bases not matched to a gene. Germline CDR1 and CDR2: MNHNS and SASEGT. This CDR3 reads CASSEELAGAYEQFF. CDR3 DNA sequence: TGTGCCAGCAGTGAAGAACTAGCGGGAGCGTATGAGCAGTTCTTC.

This clonotype showed up just a few times. V and J are TRBV20-1 and TRBJ1-5; a weak D match, TRBD1 (5 bases). Germline V gene data show CDR1 as DFQATT and CDR2 as SNEGSKA (reference sequence). The CDR3 is made up of 14 amino acids. V lost 4 bases and J lost 2, with 12 bases in between. As DNA, the CDR3 is TGCAGTGCTAAAAACAGGCTCCGCAATCAGCCCCAGCATTTT. Residues: CSAKNRLRNQPQHF.

The chain joins TRBV18 to TRBJ1-1, with 7 bases matching TRBD1. With 4 bases clipped from V and 7 bases from J, the junction kept 9 bases outside the gene matches. The CDR3 totals 14 residues. In germline, CDR1 is KGHSH, CDR2 LQKENI. The CDR3 is CASSLPGQKFEAFF. CDR3 coding DNA: TGTGCCAGCTCACTTCCGGGACAGAAGTTTGAAGCTTTCTTT. The variable domain in full, completed from reference TRBV18 and TRBJ1-1, reads NAGVMQNPRHLVRRRGQEARLRCSPMKGHSHVYWYRQLPEEGLKFMVYLQKENIIDESGMPKERFSAEFPKEGPSILRIQQVVRGDSAAYFCASSLPGQKFEAFFGQGTRLTVV.

The genes are TRBV10-3 and TRBJ2-7; 16 bases agree with TRBD2. Germline V gene sequence: CDR1 ENHRY, CDR2 SYGVKD. The CDR3 consists of 18 residues. V lost 6 bases, J lost 2 bases, and 10 bases stayed unmatched. CDR3 DNA: TGTGCCATCAGCAGCGGGACTAGCGGGAGGGGGGCCCCCTACGAGCAGTACTTC. Translated: CAISSGTSGRGAPYEQYF.

This clonotype occurred many times. This rearrangement joins TRBV12-3 or TRBV12-4 to TRBJ1-1; D uncertain. Trimming cost V 1 base and J 5 bases, with 8 bases left between them. The CDR3 consists of 13 residues. The CDR3 sequence: CASSLGDRTEAFF. The CDR3 DNA reads TGTGCCAGCAGTTTAGGAGATCGAACTGAAGCTTTCTTT.

This clonotype was counted ten times or more. The V gene is TRBV29-1, the J gene TRBJ1-1; 7 positions agree with TRBD1. The germline V gene encodes CDR1 SQVTM and CDR2 ANQGSEA. The V gene end was trimmed by 3 bases and the J gene end by 4 bases; junction bases not matched to a gene: 2. The CDR3 totals 12 residues. CDR3 in DNA: TGCAGCGTTGACAGGGGGACCACTGAAGCTTTCTTT. Protein product: CSVDRGTTEAFF.

This clonotype was recorded at least ten times. The chain combines TRBV6-5 with TRBJ2-7, with 12 bases that match TRBD1. Germline assignment: CDR1 MNHEY and CDR2 SVGAGI. This CDR3 comprises 16 residues. V shed 0 bases and J 3 bases; nucleotides not matched to a gene: 3. This CDR3 is CASSYSGTGGVYEQYF. In DNA form, the CDR3 reads TGTGCCAGCAGTTACTCCGGGACAGGGGGCGTCTACGAGCAGTACTTC.

This clonotype was detected ten times or more. This rearrangement joins TRBV30 to TRBJ2-5; 9 positions match TRBD2. The V and J ends lost 0 bases and 2 bases, in that order; junction bases with no gene match: 7. Germline values: CDR1 GTSNPN, CDR2 SVGIG (reference sequence). The CDR3 spans 16 residues. In DNA form, the CDR3 reads TGTGCCTGGAGTGTAGGGCTAGCGGGACTACAAGAGACCCAGTACTTC. It codes for CAWSVGLAGLQETQYF. Drawing the rest from reference TRBV30 and TRBJ2-5, the complete variable domain is SQTIHQWPATLVQPVGSPLSLECTVEGTSNPNLYWYRQAAGRGLQLLFYSVGIGQISSEVPQNLSASRPQDRQFILSSKKLLLSDSGFYLCAWSVGLAGLQETQYFGPGTRLLVL.

This clonotype has just a few counts. J is TRBJ2-7 and V is TRBV11-2; D remains unclear. V shed 5 bases and J shed 3 bases, with 17 bases lying between them. This CDR3 region has 15 residues. Germline-derived CDR1 and CDR2 are SGHAT and FQNNGV. CDR3 loop: CASSQPYRADYEQYF. For the CDR3, the DNA is TGTGCCAGCAGCCAGCCTTATAGGGCGGACTACGAGCAGTACTTC.

CDR3: CASSFRTDNSPLHF. The CDR3 region has the DNA TGTGCCAGCAGTTTCAGGACAGACAATTCACCCCTCCACTTT. V usage is TRBV27 and J usage is TRBJ1-6; a weak D match, TRBD1 (6 bases). V lost 3 bases and J 7 bases, leaving 10 bases between the germline ends. Germline-derived CDR1 and CDR2 are MNHEY and SMNVEV (reference sequence). CDR3 length equals 14 residues.

Ten or more counts support this clonotype. This chain joins TRBV28 and TRBJ2-1; 8 positions agree with TRBD2. The trim removed 4 bases at V and 6 bases at J, leaving 14 bases unmatched. The CDR3 has 17 amino acids. Germline CDR1 and CDR2: MDHEN and SYDVKM. CDR3 nucleotides: TGTGCCAGCAGTTCGTGGGGAAGGACCGGGAGGGTCAATGAGCAGTTCTTC. It encodes CASSSWGRTGRVNEQFF.

This clonotype was detected ten times or more. The genes are TRBV29-1 and TRBJ2-7; D perhaps matches TRBD2 (6 bases). In germline, CDR1 is SQVTM, CDR2 ANQGSEA. Trimming shortened V by 4 bases and J by 2 bases, and 15 bases separated the two germline ends. CDR3 size: 14 residues. In DNA, the CDR3 is TGCAGCGTTGGAGCGCGGGGCGGAACCTACGAGCAGTACTTC. Protein: CSVGARGGTYEQYF.

This clonotype was seen a few times. This chain uses TRBV27 with TRBJ2-7; the D gene could be TRBD1 or TRBD2 (5 bases each). V lost 0 bases to trimming and J lost 6 bases, with 15 bases between them. CDR1 is MNHEY, CDR2 SMNVEV, per germline (reference sequence). The CDR3 sequence is 15 residues long. The CDR3 here is CASSLSAHLGTEQYF. For the CDR3, the DNA is TGTGCCAGCAGTTTATCGGCCCATCTAGGGACCGAGCAGTACTTC.

The V call is TRBV20-1, the J call TRBJ2-1; perhaps D is TRBD1 or TRBD2 (5 bases each). V shed 5 bases and J shed 5 bases, with 19 bases lying between them. In germline, CDR1 is DFQATT, CDR2 SNEGSKA (reference sequence). The CDR3 has 15 residues. DNA for the CDR3: TGCAGTGCTCTAGACCTCGCCGGGGCCAACAATGAGCAGTTCTTC. Residues: CSALDLAGANNEQFF.